One sample yielded the 20 T cell receptor beta chains listed below, sequenced in a study of cytomegalovirus exposure and HLA in healthy donors. The PCR had 60 Vbeta and 13 Jbeta primers. The repertoire was sequenced with immunoSEQ multiplex PCR; TCRdb's copy has only in-frame clones and lacks some. This sample yields roughly 230,000 clones, of which 92% are seen a single time; approximately 1.5% belongs to the top ten. The sample consisted of PBMCs. The receptor set was obtained from a girl aged 2 to 9 in good health and CMV-seronegative.

V usage is TRBV7-2 and J usage is TRBJ1-2, with D hard to call. From germline, CDR1 is SGHTA and CDR2 FQGNSA. V gave up 1 base and J gave up 7 bases, with 16 bases separating them. This CDR3 is built from 15 residues. The CDR3 bases are TGTGCCAGCAGCTTAGTAGGCGAGGGATTGCGTGGCTACACCTTC. Encoded protein: CASSLVGEGLRGYTF.

The rearrangement links TRBV28 to TRBJ2-3, with D hard to call. This CDR3 contains 11 residues. The V gene lost 5 bases and the J gene lost 4 bases, with 4 bases spanning the gap. Germline-derived CDR1 and CDR2 are MDHEN and SYDVKM. The CDR3: CASSASDTQYF. The CDR3 region has the DNA TGTGCCAGCAGTGCGTCAGATACGCAGTATTTT.

This chain uses TRBV2 with TRBJ2-7; 10 bases match TRBD1. Per the germline V gene, CDR1 is SNHLY and CDR2 is FYNNEI. There are 15 residues in the CDR3. The V and J ends lost 5 bases and 2 bases, in that order; junction bases with no gene match: 6. CDR3 DNA sequence: TGTGCCAGCAGTTTCGAGGGACAGGGGACCTACGAGCAGTACTTC. Its translation is CASSFEGQGTYEQYF.

The J gene is TRBJ2-2, the V gene TRBV7-9; 14 nucleotides match TRBD2. The V segment lost 8 bases and the J segment 3 bases; nucleotides outside the gene matches: 2. The CDR3 sequence is 15 residues long. CDR1 and CDR2 from the germline V gene are SEHNR and FQNEAQ (reference sequence). DNA of the CDR3: TGTGCCAGCGGACTAGCGGGAGGTCACACCGGGGAGCTGTTTTTT. Its protein product is CASGLAGGHTGELFF.

In the case of this clone: One base separates it from a far larger clone, so it is likely a read error. This sample includes further DNA sequences coding for the same CDR3. The chain couples TRBV5-8 to TRBJ1-5; weak D call: TRBD1 (6 bases). Germline V gives CDR1 SGHTS, CDR2 YDEGEE. Trimming left V 4 bases short and J 5 bases short, with 19 bases between. The CDR3 extends over 16 amino acids. The CDR3 sequence is CASSQDSGQRDQPQHF. The CDR3 nucleotides are TGTGCCAGCAGCCAAGATTCTGGACAGCGCGATCAGCCCCAGCATTTT. Filled out from reference TRBV5-8 and TRBJ1-5, the complete variable domain reads EAGVTQSPTHLIKTRGQQATLRCSPISGHTSVYWYQQALGLGLQFLLWYDEGEERNRGNFPPRFSGRQFPNYSSELNVNALELEDSALYLCASSQDSGQRDQPQHFGDGTRLSIL.

CDR3 in DNA: TGTGCCAGCAGTGGGCTCCGAAAAGAGACCCAGTACTTC. It specifies CASSGLRKETQYF. This rearrangement joins TRBV2 to TRBJ2-5; D remains ambiguous. Germline CDR1 and CDR2: SNHLY and FYNNEI. V lost 4 bases to trimming and J lost 3 bases, with 9 bases between them. The CDR3 loop spans 13 amino acids.

V gene TRBV19 combines with J gene TRBJ1-1; perhaps TRBD1 as D (5 bases). This CDR3 is built from 14 residues. Deletions cut 6 bases from V and 1 base from J, with 12 bases between. Germline CDR1 is LNHDA and CDR2 is SQIVND (reference sequence). The CDR3 DNA reads as TGTGCCAGTAGGTCCCACGGACAGAACACTGAAGCTTTCTTT. This encodes CASRSHGQNTEAFF.

The rearrangement links TRBV14 to TRBJ1-1, with D possibly being TRBD1 (5 bases). This CDR3 is 12 amino acids long. Germline CDR1 SGHDN, CDR2 FVKESK. V was trimmed by 7 bases and J by 4 bases, leaving 10 bases between them. The CDR3 is CASTVGGTEAFF. The DNA for the CDR3 is TGTGCCAGCACCGTCGGGGGCACTGAAGCTTTCTTT.

In its sample, this clone was seen once. The chain combines TRBV10-1 with TRBJ1-1, with no clear D. CDR3 length equals 13 residues. The germline V gene has CDR1 WNHNN and CDR2 SYGVQD (reference sequence). With 7 bases removed from V and 0 bases from J, the gap between germline ends came to 9 bases. The CDR3 sequence: CASKEEMNTEAFF. The DNA of the CDR3 is TGCGCCAGCAAGGAGGAGATGAACACTGAAGCTTTCTTT.

This chain connects TRBV4-2 to TRBJ1-3; 7 nucleotides match TRBD1. This CDR3 spans 19 amino acids. Germline V gives CDR1 LGHNA, CDR2 YNFKEQ. Trimming cost V 0 bases and J 0 bases; bases outside gene matches: 11. CDR3 amino acids: CASSQDRGQSSISGNTIYF. The CDR3 DNA reads TGTGCCAGCAGCCAAGACCGGGGACAGTCCTCCATCTCTGGAAACACCATATATTTT.

This chain uses TRBV6-5 with TRBJ2-2; D gene uncertain. The CDR3 spans 15 residues. The V gene lost 1 base and the J gene lost 4 bases, with 10 bases spanning the gap. Germline assignment: CDR1 MNHEY and CDR2 SVGAGI. In nucleotides, the CDR3 is TGTGCCAGCAGTTACTTGGCAGATACCACCGGGGAGCTGTTTTTT. This gives the protein CASSYLADTTGELFF.

This clone was picked up one time. V gene TRBV6-1 combines with J gene TRBJ1-6; D is unresolved. Trimming took off 2 bases at V and 9 bases at J, with 11 bases between the two ends. The CDR3 totals 14 residues. The germline CDR1 and CDR2 sequences are MNHNS and SASEGT. CDR3 coding DNA: TGTGCCAGCAGTGAATTCAAAGGAGCTTCACCCCTCCACTTT. Translation gives CASSEFKGASPLHF.

This CDR3 is CASSQQTGGGNTIYF. The CDR3 DNA is TGCGCCAGCAGCCAACAGACAGGGGGCGGAAACACCATATATTTT. The V and J genes are TRBV4-1 and TRBJ1-3; 10 positions agree with TRBD1. Germline CDR1 MGHRA, CDR2 YSYEKL. The CDR3 spans 15 residues. The V segment lost 2 bases and the J segment 4 bases; nucleotides outside the gene matches: 2.

The chain joins TRBV2 to TRBJ2-5, with D uncertain. In germline, CDR1 is SNHLY, CDR2 FYNNEI. This CDR3 comprises 11 residues. V was clipped by 3 bases and J by 11 bases, with 10 bases between them. The CDR3 bases are TGTGCCAGCAGTGACCCATTAGAGCAGTACTTC. Protein sequence: CASSDPLEQYF.

The chain is built from TRBV27 and TRBJ2-7; 9 bases align to TRBD2. The CDR3 runs to 15 residues. Germline V gives CDR1 MNHEY, CDR2 SMNVEV (reference sequence). V shed 3 bases, J shed 1 base, and the junction held 4 bases outside the gene matches. CDR3 bases: TGTGCCAGCAGTTTGGGGAGCGGGGGGTCCTACGAGCAGTACTTC. Translating it yields CASSLGSGGSYEQYF.

The chain joins TRBV7-8 to TRBJ2-7; TRBD2 might be the D (6 bases). Germline V gene sequence: CDR1 SGHVS, CDR2 FQNEAQ. The germline V and J ends were trimmed by 5 bases and 7 bases, with 18 bases remaining between them. CDR3 length: 14 residues. The CDR3 region has the DNA TGTGCCAGCAGCCCACCCCGGGACTGGAAGGAGCAGTACTTC. Its protein is CASSPPRDWKEQYF.

V gene TRBV7-2 combines with J gene TRBJ1-1; unclear D gene. Trimming took off 1 base at V and 4 bases at J, with 10 bases between the two ends. This CDR3 has 14 residues. Germline V lookup: CDR1 SGHTA, CDR2 FQGNSA. The CDR3 bases are TGTGCCAGCAGCTTAGTTGAGGATACCACTGAAGCTTTCTTT. The encoded protein is CASSLVEDTTEAFF.

This clone was detected once. The chain couples TRBV6-6 to TRBJ2-1; a weak D match, TRBD1 (6 bases). The V gene's germline CDR1 is MNHNY and CDR2 SVGAGI (reference sequence). The length of the CDR3 is 15 residues. Deletions cut 5 bases from V and 6 bases from J, with 17 bases between. Here the CDR3 DNA reads TGTGCCAGCAGTACCCTGCAGGGGACCCCCAATGAGCAGTTCTTC. Protein sequence: CASSTLQGTPNEQFF.

The gene calls are TRBV2 and TRBJ1-3; a possible D gene is TRBD1 (5 bases). Germline loops: CDR1 SNHLY, CDR2 FYNNEI. This CDR3 is 16 amino acids long. The V end lost 1 base, the J end lost 2 bases, and 12 bases lay between the germline ends. CDR3: CASSEVPTAPGNTIYF. CDR3 nucleotide sequence: TGTGCCAGCAGTGAAGTTCCGACAGCCCCTGGAAACACCATATATTTT.

The chain employs TRBV29-1 and TRBJ1-1; TRBD1 agrees at 7 bases. This CDR3 contains 13 residues. Losses at the gene ends were 2 bases for V and 1 base for J; bases not matched to a gene: 1. Germline-derived CDR1 and CDR2 are SQVTM and ANQGSEA. The CDR3 loop reads CSVERTGNTEAFF. DNA for the CDR3: TGCAGCGTTGAAAGGACAGGGAACACTGAAGCTTTCTTT.